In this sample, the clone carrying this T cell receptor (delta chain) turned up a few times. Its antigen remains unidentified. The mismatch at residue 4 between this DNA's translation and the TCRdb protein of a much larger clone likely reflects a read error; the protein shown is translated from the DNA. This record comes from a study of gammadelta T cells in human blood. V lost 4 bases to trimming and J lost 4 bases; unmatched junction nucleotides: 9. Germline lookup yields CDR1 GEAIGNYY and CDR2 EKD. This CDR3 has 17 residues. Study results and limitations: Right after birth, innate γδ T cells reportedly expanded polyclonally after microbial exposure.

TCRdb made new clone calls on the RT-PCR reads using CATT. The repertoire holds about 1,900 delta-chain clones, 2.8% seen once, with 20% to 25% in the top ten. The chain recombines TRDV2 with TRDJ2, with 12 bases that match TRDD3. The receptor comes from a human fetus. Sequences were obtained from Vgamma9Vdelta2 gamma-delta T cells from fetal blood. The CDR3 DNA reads TGTGCCTGTGAACCGATACTGGGGGATACTAGGACAGCACAACTCTTCTTT. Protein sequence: CACEPILGDTRTAQLFF.